This passage covers 30 T cell receptor beta chains from one sample sequenced in a study of blood T cells in healthy people across ages. For the second PCR, which ran for roughly 6 to 11 cycles, a sample-barcoded 5' primer and a J-beta primer mix were used. TCRdb processed the 5' RACE reads anew with MiXCR; each CDR3 protein has one entry. The sample has approximately 1.5 million distinct CDR3 sequences; approximately 32% are singletons. Sequences were obtained from blood. These receptors all stem from a woman in her thirties in good health.

CDR3 protein: CAWSRPSGTQYF. As DNA, the CDR3 is TGTGCCTGGTCTCGACCCTCGGGTACGCAGTATTTT. V gene TRBV30 combines with J gene TRBJ2-3; no definite D call. V lost 5 bases and J lost 8, with 14 bases in between. The CDR3 sequence is 12 residues long. The germline CDR1 and CDR2 sequences are GTSNPN and SVGIG (reference sequence).

This clonotype was observed a handful of times. As DNA, the CDR3 is TGCGCCAGCAGCCAAGATCCCAGGGGCACTGAAGCTTTCTTT. It translates to CASSQDPRGTEAFF. The J gene is TRBJ1-1, the V gene TRBV4-1, with D tentatively TRBD1 (6 bases). Germline CDR1 reads MGHRA; CDR2 reads YSYEKL. The CDR3 runs to 14 residues. V dropped 0 bases and J dropped 4 bases, with 9 bases sitting between them.

This clonotype occurred many times. The V and J genes are TRBV29-1 and TRBJ1-2; possibly TRBD1 for D (6 bases). Germline V lookup: CDR1 SQVTM, CDR2 ANQGSEA. The CDR3 runs 15 residues. Trimming removed 1 base from V and 2 bases from J, with 14 bases in between. CDR3 in amino acids: CSVEGGRQRNYGYTF. In nucleotides, the CDR3 is TGCAGCGTTGAAGGGGGGCGGCAACGGAACTATGGCTACACCTTC.

V and J are TRBV27 and TRBJ2-3; 7 bases fit TRBD1. Germline V CDR1 and CDR2: MNHEY, SMNVEV (reference sequence). This CDR3 has 15 amino acids. Trimming at V came to 2 bases and at J to 1 base, leaving 3 bases not matched to a gene. CDR3 bases: TGTGCCAGCAGTTTAGTTCAGGGGGGCACAGATACGCAGTATTTT. Translating gives CASSLVQGGTDTQYF.

The chain employs TRBV20-1 and TRBJ2-6; no definite D call. V was pared by 2 bases and J by 0 bases, with 5 bases between. Per the germline V gene, CDR1 is DFQATT and CDR2 is SNEGSKA (reference sequence). This CDR3 region has 14 residues. The CDR3 here is CSARPGSGANVLTF. CDR3 nucleotide sequence: TGCAGTGCTAGACCCGGCTCTGGGGCCAACGTCCTGACTTTC.

This clonotype occurred many times. This rearrangement joins TRBV29-1 to TRBJ2-1; TRBD2 aligns across 14 bases. The CDR3 covers 16 residues. V shed 6 bases, J shed 8 bases, and the junction held 12 bases outside the gene matches. The germline gives CDR1 SQVTM, CDR2 ANQGSEA. The CDR3 DNA sequence: TGCAGCGTCATTCGCGGGACTAGCGGGAGTTCGGATGAGCAGTTCTTC. This codes for CSVIRGTSGSSDEQFF.

In this sample, this clonotype turned up a few times. The CDR3 protein is CASSLNPPGGGAAETQYF. The CDR3 DNA reads as TGTGCCAGCAGTTTAAATCCCCCGGGCGGGGGGGCCGCTGAGACCCAGTACTTC. This chain links TRBV12-3 or TRBV12-4 with TRBJ2-5; 9 bases fit TRBD2. The CDR3 length is 18 residues. The V gene end was trimmed by 2 bases and the J gene end by 5 bases; junction bases not matched to a gene: 15.

The J gene is TRBJ2-1, the V gene TRBV25-1; unclear D gene. The last part of the DNA fits TRBJ2-7 better; the J call may be wrong. The CDR3 has 16 amino acids. Germline CDR1 and CDR2: MGHDK and SYGVNS. CDR3 coding DNA: TGTGCCAGCAGTGAATCGGGCCGAAGCTCCTACAATGAGCAGTACTTC. Amino acid sequence: CASSESGRSSYNEQYF.

This clonotype has just a few counts. This rearrangement joins TRBV5-1 to TRBJ2-1; the match to TRBD2 covers 10 bases. The CDR3 length is 16 residues. The germline gives CDR1 SGHRS, CDR2 YFSETQ. The V gene end was trimmed by 3 bases and the J gene end by 4 bases; junction bases not matched to a gene: 7. The CDR3 sequence is CASSSLAGASYNEQFF. The CDR3 bases are TGCGCCAGCAGCTCCCTAGCGGGGGCCTCATACAATGAGCAGTTCTTC.

For this clonotype: One end of the junction varies from germline; a read error may be responsible. J is TRBJ1-2 and V is TRBV5-1, with D possibly matching TRBD1 (5 bases). This CDR3 region has 14 residues. CDR1 and CDR2 from the germline V gene are SGHRS and YFSETQ. Here the CDR3 reads CASSFRRWDYGHTF. The CDR3 DNA reads as TGCGCCAGCAGCTTTAGACGGTGGGACTATGGCCACACCTTC.

The chain links TRBV5-1 to TRBJ2-5; D not certain. The CDR3 contains 14 residues. The germline V and J ends were trimmed by 6 bases and 2 bases, with 14 bases remaining between them. Germline V gene lookup returns CDR1 SGHRS and CDR2 YFSETQ. The CDR3 DNA sequence: TGCGCCAGCACAAAAAGTTTAGAACAAGAGACCCAGTACTTC. This translates into CASTKSLEQETQYF.

This clonotype was detected only a few times. This chain joins TRBV7-3 and TRBJ1-2; 10 nucleotides align to TRBD1. The CDR3 length is 14 residues. The junction had 7 bases not matched to a gene; V was cut back by 5 bases and J by 7 bases. Germline-derived CDR1 and CDR2 are SGHTA and FQGTGA. The CDR3 spells CASSPGQGMGGYTF. The CDR3 bases are TGTGCCAGCAGCCCGGGACAGGGGATGGGTGGCTACACCTTC.

The rearrangement uses TRBV5-1 and TRBJ2-7; TRBD1 agrees at 7 bases. CDR1 and CDR2 from the germline V gene are SGHRS and YFSETQ. V lost 7 bases to trimming and J lost 1 base; unmatched junction nucleotides: 8. The CDR3 runs to 14 residues. The CDR3 DNA sequence: TGCGCCAGCTATCCCGGGACAGCTTCCTACGAGCAGTACTTC. Translated: CASYPGTASYEQYF.

This chain links TRBV14 with TRBJ2-1; TRBD2 is a possible D gene (6 bases). Trimming cost V 2 bases and J 7 bases, with 15 bases left between them. Looked up from germline, CDR1 is SGHDN and CDR2 is FVKESK. The CDR3 covers 15 residues. The CDR3 region is CASSQLAGPINEQFF. The CDR3 nucleotides read TGTGCCAGCAGCCAACTGGCGGGACCGATTAATGAGCAGTTCTTC.

The rearrangement joins TRBV5-1 to TRBJ2-7; D not resolved. The germline V gene encodes CDR1 SGHRS and CDR2 YFSETQ. Trimming removed 2 bases from V and 0 bases from J, with 12 bases in between. This CDR3 comprises 15 residues. CDR3 loop: CASSFPERSSYEQYF. The CDR3 nucleotides are TGCGCCAGCAGCTTCCCGGAGCGAAGCTCCTACGAGCAGTACTTC.

The chain couples TRBV4-1 to TRBJ1-1; D unclear. The V end lost 2 bases, the J end lost 1 base, and 17 bases lay between the germline ends. Germline V gene data show CDR1 as MGHRA and CDR2 as YSYEKL. CDR3 length: 17 amino acids. CDR3 bases: TGCGCCAGCAGCCAACCTGAGGCCCAAATTCAGAACACTGAAGCTTTCTTT. Translating it yields CASSQPEAQIQNTEAFF.

This rearrangement joins TRBV29-1 to TRBJ1-2, with TRBD1 matching over 7 bases. The CDR3 has 12 amino acids. The ends lost 6 bases at V and 8 bases at J; junction bases unmatched: 9. The germline V gene encodes CDR1 SQVTM and CDR2 ANQGSEA. The CDR3 sequence is CSVITGEEGYTF. The CDR3 region has the DNA TGCAGCGTGATCACAGGGGAGGAAGGCTACACCTTC.

This clonotype was counted only a few times. The chain has TRBV14 and TRBJ1-2, with D perhaps matching TRBD1 (6 bases). This CDR3 contains 15 residues. V shed 0 bases and J shed 2 bases, with 10 bases lying between them. CDR1 is SGHDN, CDR2 FVKESK, per germline. CDR3 sequence (DNA): TGTGCCAGCAGCCAAGATCTTGGACAGAACTATGGCTACACCTTC. The encoded protein is CASSQDLGQNYGYTF. Filled out from reference TRBV14 and TRBJ1-2, the complete variable domain reads EAGVTQFPSHSVIEKGQTVTLRCDPISGHDNLYWYRRVMGKEIKFLLHFVKESKQDESGMPNNRFLAERTGGTYSTLKVQPAELEDSGVYFCASSQDLGQNYGYTFGSGTRLTVV.

The V and J genes are TRBV12-3 or TRBV12-4 and TRBJ2-1; 8 bases align to TRBD2. V shed 3 bases and J 9 bases; nucleotides not matched to a gene: 7. The CDR3 covers 14 residues. CDR3 region: CASSFLAGGSEQFF. In DNA form, the CDR3 reads TGTGCCAGCAGTTTTCTGGCGGGAGGTTCTGAGCAGTTCTTC.

As for this clonotype: A read error may account for a junction end that differs from germline. In nucleotides, the CDR3 is TGTAGTGCTAGATCCGGGCGCGGCAGGGTGAAGAGTGGCTACACCTTC. Its protein is CSARSGRGRVKSGYTF. The chain carries TRBV20-1 and TRBJ1-2, with D maybe TRBD1 (5 bases). The germline CDR1 and CDR2 sequences are DFQATT and SNEGSKA (reference sequence). The CDR3 extends over 16 amino acids.

CDR3 region: CASSGPAGVTVGGTQYF. The CDR3 nucleotides read TGTGCCAGCAGTGGACCAGCGGGGGTTACCGTGGGAGGTACGCAGTATTTT. This chain connects TRBV6-1 to TRBJ2-3, with 8 bases that match TRBD2. V shed 4 bases, J shed 8 bases, and the junction held 17 bases outside the gene matches. This CDR3 has 17 amino acids. The germline V gene encodes CDR1 MNHNS and CDR2 SASEGT.

This clonotype was observed a few times. The gene calls are TRBV12-3 or TRBV12-4 and TRBJ1-1; TRBD1 matches 7 bases. The CDR3 runs 13 residues. After removal of 8 bases from V and 4 bases from J, the junction contained 7 bases not matched to a gene. The CDR3 DNA sequence: TGTGCCAGCGCAAAAAACAGGGGCACTGAAGCTTTCTTT. Protein product: CASAKNRGTEAFF.

The chain couples TRBV28 to TRBJ2-1; no clear D gene. CDR3 length: 10 amino acids. The germline V and J ends were trimmed by 5 bases and 10 bases, with 6 bases remaining between them. Germline CDR1 and CDR2: MDHEN and SYDVKM. The CDR3 DNA is TGTGCCAGCAGTGACGAGGAGCAGTTCTTC. Its translation: CASSDEEQFF.

The table lists this clonotype with a count of one. An end of the junction differs from the germline gene, which may be a read error. The chain employs TRBV5-1 and TRBJ2-7; 7 bases match TRBD1. CDR3 size: 15 residues. Per the germline V gene, CDR1 is SGHRS and CDR2 is YFSETQ. The CDR3 coding sequence is TGCGCCGGCAGCAGCAAACAGACAGGGACCTACGAGCAGTACTTC. Protein: CAGSSKQTGTYEQYF. Filled out from reference TRBV5-1 and TRBJ2-7, the complete variable domain reads KAGVTQTPRYLIKTRGQQVTLSCSPISGHRSVSWYQQTPGQGLQFLFEYFSETQRNKGNFPGRFSGRQFSNSRSEMNVSTLELGDSALYLCAGSSKQTGTYEQYFGPGTRLTVT.

This chain joins TRBV5-1 and TRBJ2-5; D possibly matches TRBD1 or TRBD2 (5 bases each). The V gene lost 0 bases and the J gene lost 7 bases, with 13 bases spanning the gap. Per the germline V gene, CDR1 is SGHRS and CDR2 is YFSETQ. This CDR3 spans 14 amino acids. Here the CDR3 DNA reads TGCGCCAGCAGCTTGGTTGGGGACGAACTGACCCAGTACTTC. Protein: CASSLVGDELTQYF.

This clonotype was seen many times. This rearrangement joins TRBV25-1 to TRBJ2-4, with 8 positions matching TRBD1. The CDR3 has 13 residues. Germline V CDR1 and CDR2: MGHDK, SYGVNS. J lost 13 bases, V lost 1 base, and 6 bases had no gene match. Written as DNA, the CDR3 is TGTGCCAGCAGTGAATTGGACAGGGACAAGCAGTACTTC. Encoded protein: CASSELDRDKQYF. Full variable domain (outside the CDR3, taken from reference TRBV25-1 and TRBJ2-4): EADIYQTPRYLVIGTGKKITLECSQTMGHDKMYWYQQDPGMELHLIHYSYGVNSTEKGDLSSESTVSRIRTEHFPLTLESARPSHTSQYLCASSELDRDKQYFGAGTRLSVL.

Notes on this clonotype: Its ends do not fully match the called genes, so a read error is possible. The J gene is TRBJ2-7, the V gene TRBV12-3 or TRBV12-4, with D possibly being TRBD1 (7 bases). The length of the CDR3 is 17 residues. CDR3 in amino acids: CASSFSAKQGRPYERYF. The CDR3 nucleotides read TGTGCCAGCAGTTTTTCCGCAAAACAGGGGAGGCCCTACGAGCGGTACTTC.

This sequence joins TRBV7-3 and TRBJ2-7; 9 bases are a match to TRBD1. This CDR3 contains 14 residues. Germline loops: CDR1 SGHTA, CDR2 FQGTGA. J gave up 12 bases and V 5 bases, and 14 bases lay outside the gene matches. CDR3 region: CASSPGQGGETRYF. The CDR3 DNA reads TGTGCCAGCAGCCCGGGACAGGGTGGTGAGACCCGGTACTTC.

This chain joins TRBV12-3 or TRBV12-4 and TRBJ2-5; TRBD2 might be the D (5 bases). Trimming cost V 7 bases and J 5 bases, with 17 bases left between them. This CDR3 is 14 amino acids long. The CDR3, as DNA: TGTGCCAGCACCCCGGCGAGGGTGCCTGAGACCCAGTACTTC. This codes for CASTPARVPETQYF.

The rearrangement joins TRBV15 to TRBJ1-2, with 11 bases identical to TRBD1. The CDR3 is 16 residues long. Germline V gene data show CDR1 as LNHNV and CDR2 as YYDKDF (reference sequence). Germline trimming cut 0 bases from V and 10 bases from J; bases unmatched to any gene: 10. CDR3 protein: CATSREGTGGAEDYTF. CDR3 sequence (DNA): TGTGCCACCAGCAGAGAGGGGACAGGGGGGGCAGAGGACTACACCTTC.